This T cell receptor (beta chain) was observed in a study of T cells after yellow fever vaccination. Study-level information: Low-cell-number fractions were prepared with SMART-Seq v4 Ultra Low Input.

CDR1 is MNHNY, CDR2 SVGAGI, per germline (reference sequence). The CDR3 contains 14 residues. V lost 5 bases to trimming and J lost 5 bases; unmatched junction nucleotides: 5. TCRdb analysed the 5' RACE reads with MiXCR anew, one entry per CDR3 protein. The table lists about 320,000 distinct CDR3 sequences, about 12% of them singletons. The sequenced sample was CD4+ T cells sorted from PBMCs, obtained 15 days after the yellow fever booster vaccination. The rearrangement joins TRBV6-6 to TRBJ1-1, with 10 bases identical to TRBD1. The source of this sequence is a man younger than 30 who received the YFV17D yellow fever vaccine. This CDR3 is CASSPGTGVTEAFF. The CDR3 nucleotides are TGTGCCAGCAGTCCCGGGACAGGGGTTACTGAAGCTTTCTTT.